This TCR beta chain was profiled in a study of T cell repertoires in cytomegalovirus infection. Study at large: Indications came from public TCR beta signatures; they pointed to CMV infection and to a matching HLA type.

The CDR3 extends over 13 amino acids. The V end lost 5 bases, the J end lost 2 bases, and 10 bases lay between the germline ends. Germline-derived CDR1 and CDR2 are SQVTM and ANQGSEA. This clonotype has ten or more counts. The antigen is unknown. Study-wide findings and caveats: Ex vivo, HLA-C-restricted CMV-specific TCR beta clonotypes prevailed over the rest of the response. Cumulative frequency of public TCR beta families picked out carriers of CMV plus the relevant HLA.

TCRdb ran MiXCR on the reads and lists one entry per CDR3 protein. The sample holds roughly 280,000 distinct CDR3 sequences, 12% to 15% seen once. This chain joins TRBV29-1 and TRBJ2-4; D gene unclear. The source material was PBMCs. The receptor was isolated from a human donor in good health (CMV status not recorded). Some clones in this sample may be carry-over from other donors' samples. CDR3 sequence (DNA): TGCAGCGTTTCAGGTTTTTCCAAAAACATTCAGTACTTC. It codes for CSVSGFSKNIQYF.